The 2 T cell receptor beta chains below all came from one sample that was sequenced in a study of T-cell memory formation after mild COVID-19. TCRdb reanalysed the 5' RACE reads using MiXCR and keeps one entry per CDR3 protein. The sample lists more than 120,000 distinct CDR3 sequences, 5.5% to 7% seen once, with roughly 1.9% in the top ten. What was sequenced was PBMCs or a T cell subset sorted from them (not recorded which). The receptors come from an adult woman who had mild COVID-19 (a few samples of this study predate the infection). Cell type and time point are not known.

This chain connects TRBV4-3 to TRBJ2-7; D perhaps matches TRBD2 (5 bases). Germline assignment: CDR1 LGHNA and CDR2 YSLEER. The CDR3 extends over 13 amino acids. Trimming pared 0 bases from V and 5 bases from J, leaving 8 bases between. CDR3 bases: TGCGCCAGCAGCCAAGACAGGCGGGACGAGCAGTACTTC. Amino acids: CASSQDRRDEQYF.

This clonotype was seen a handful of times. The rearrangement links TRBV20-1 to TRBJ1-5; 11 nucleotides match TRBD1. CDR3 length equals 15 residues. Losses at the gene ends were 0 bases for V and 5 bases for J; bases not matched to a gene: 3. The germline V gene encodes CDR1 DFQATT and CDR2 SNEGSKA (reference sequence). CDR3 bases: TGCAGTGCTAGAGATGGGACAGGGGGGGATCAGCCCCAGCATTTT. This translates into CSARDGTGGDQPQHF.